This TCR beta chain emerged from a study of PD-L1 blockade in urothelial cancer (dated by TCRdb to 2016 to 2017). Regarding the complete study: Therapy was started at some point between 2013 and 2015 for all patients, and atezolizumab 1,200 mg was administered intravenously every 3 weeks. Pretreatment tumor samples, along with matched peripheral blood collected serially before and after atezolizumab treatment, underwent TCR sequencing. A median of roughly 140,000 T cells and some 90,000 unique TCRs was obtained from blood samples, and a median clonality of 0.080 was observed. Roughly 10 patients reached durable clinical benefit, while 20 patients did not. Just over 28 patients had pretreatment blood TCR-seq, some 25 had at least one posttreatment blood collection, and some 25 had tumor TCR-seq. Blood samples were analyzed at 3 weeks after treatment start (second dose) and at 6 weeks after treatment start. An ECOG performance status of 0 or 1 was recorded for the patients, and 0 to 3 prior chemotherapy regimens had been received by the patients. Progression-free survival longer than 6 months counted as durable clinical benefit, and TCR features were additionally tested against both progression-free and overall survival. Twenty-five of 29 patients were males with bladder-origin urothelial cancer, and about 65% of the 29 reported a prior smoking history. Somatic, immune and clinical correlates of response to PD-L1 blockade with atezolizumab in urothelial cancer were the focus of an exploratory multi-omic analysis. In the same patients, whole exome sequencing and RNA sequencing of pretreatment tumors were performed in addition to TCR sequencing.

Broad study findings and their caveats: Patients with durable benefit showed greater expansion of tumor-associated TCR clones in peripheral blood 3 weeks after starting treatment (n of about 22, p = 0.022). Because the sample size was small (n = 29) and many of the analyses were exploratory, the results are meant to be hypothesis-generating. A pretreatment peripheral blood TCR clonality below the median was linked to improved progression-free and overall survival.

The cohort included about 30 patients with locally advanced or metastatic urothelial carcinoma who were treated at Memorial Sloan Kettering on a trial protocol. Peripheral blood mononuclear cells were collected pretreatment and during treatment, with between 1 and 8 total time points obtained per patient. The Qiagen DNeasy Blood extraction kit was used to purify genomic DNA from total PBMCs and tumor samples. Collected pretreatment and during treatment, PBMCs were isolated and stored as previously described. CDR1 and CDR2 are read off the germline V gene (reference sequence) as LNHDA and SQIVND. V loses 3 bases of germline sequence and J loses 6 bases, and the interval between the two ends is 11 bases. Taken from cysteine to phenylalanine, the CDR3 has 13 residues. The read is trimmed to its CDR3 DNA, 39 bases read in frame from base 1. Each PCR received spiked-in synthetic TCR analog templates so that absolute template abundance could be estimated from read counts. Using the immunoSEQ assay, TCRbeta CDR3 regions were amplified from genomic DNA with bias-controlled V and J gene primers. Rearranged TCRbeta segments were sequenced at approximately 20X coverage. Concerning the study's data processing: Sequencing errors were corrected by clustering, and CDR3s were annotated against IMGT so that V, D and J genes could be assigned. Only productive TCRbeta rearrangements were used in downstream analyses, excluding out-of-frame or stop-codon sequences. Clonality was computed as one minus Shannon entropy normalized by the log of the number of unique productive sequences. Fisher's exact test with Benjamini-Hochberg correction, using a cutoff of adjusted p below 0.01, was how clones that differed between time points or between blood and tumor were identified. TCRdb re-hosts the immuneACCESS table, in-frame sequences only. Its copies lack some clones; in the studies checked, an unresolved V gene accounts for under half of them, and the cause for the rest is not known. V and J calls plus clone size are reproduced from that table; the DNA served to infer D and trimming. A total of tens of thousands of clones appear in this sample, 81% of them only once. 2.5% to 3% of the sample is in the top ten clones.

In the case of this clone: Its antigen is still unknown. Per-base qualities were not stored, and no clone one base away is much larger.

This material consisted of PBMCs, taken around atezolizumab (anti-PD-L1) treatment. This clonotype was obtained from a man between 65 and 79 years old with urothelial cancer. Recombination linked TRBV19 to TRBJ1-1, with the identity of the D gene unclear. CDR3 loop: CASSILQGAEAFF. The nucleotides are TGTGCCAGTAGTATCCTACAAGGAGCTGAAGCTTTCTTT.